The clone carrying this TCR beta chain was seen repeatedly, ten times or more. Its antigen remains unknown. The data were obtained in a study of T cells in Graves' hyperthyroidism and ophthalmopathy. Study details: Sampling of peripheral blood happened at initial diagnosis, prior to any treatment.

Findings of the study overall: It was a median approximately 6 months before onset that the model predicted ophthalmopathy.

TCR beta CDR3 regions were amplified from RNA. HTBI primers were employed in a first-round RT-PCR of the TCR CDR3. TCRdb analysed the multiplex PCR reads with MiXCR anew, one entry per CDR3 protein. This table holds approximately 430,000 distinct CDR3 sequences, roughly 14% found once. Lactation, pregnancy, other autoimmune disease or uncontrolled infection led to exclusion of patients. Clinicians diagnosed patients from clinical symptoms, serum thyroxine and TRAb, thyroid ultrasound and orbital computed tomography. Sequenced input: blood. The source is a young man with Graves' ophthalmopathy.

In DNA form, the CDR3 reads TGTGCCACCAGTGTCGGCGAGACCCAGTACTTC. This translates into CATSVGETQYF. The chain uses TRBV24-1 and TRBJ2-5; D is unresolved. V was shortened by 5 bases and J by 5 bases, with 5 bases between the two germline ends. Germline assignment: CDR1 KGHDR and CDR2 SFDVKD. The CDR3 has 11 residues.